These T cell receptor beta chains were read from a single sample in a study of identifying expanded T cells in peripheral blood. This table comes from immunoSEQ multiplex PCR, and its TCRdb copy is limited to in-frame clones, with some not included. The sample has under 150,000 clones, roughly 90% seen once. The specimen was blood. The receptors originated from a person aged 18 to 75 in good health. CDR3s include the opening cysteine and the closing phenylalanine or tryptophan. A D gene is named only where the DNA matches it firmly. For some rows the clone size is stated as once, few or many, or as a class when expanded; others skip it.

abundance	d_gene	v_gene	j_gene	CDR3nt	CDR3aa
NA	NA	TRBV9	TRBJ1-6	TGTGCCAGCAGCGCAGGGTTTGATTCACCCCTCCACTTT	CASSAGFDSPLHF
NA	TRBD2	TRBV11-2	TRBJ2-3	TGTGCCAGCAGCTTGACTAGCGGGAGTGGTACGCAGTATTTT	CASSLTSGSGTQYF
few	NA	TRBV5-1	TRBJ1-2	TGCGCCAGCAGCCGGGACAACTATGGCTACACCTTC	CASSRDNYGYTF
NA	NA	TRBV7-2	TRBJ2-5	TGTGCCAGCAGGGGGCGGGTGGAGACCCAGTACTTC	CASRGRVETQYF
NA	NA	TRBV5-5	TRBJ2-3	TGTGCCAGCAGCTTGAAATCGGCGGGTGGAGATACGCAGTATTTT	CASSLKSAGGDTQYF
NA	NA	TRBV5-5	TRBJ2-3	TGTGCCAGCAGCCCGGGGGTCGCAGATACGCAGTATTTT	CASSPGVADTQYF
NA	NA	TRBV28	TRBJ2-7	TGTGCCAGCAGTTTAAGCTCCTACGAGCAGTACTTC	CASSLSSYEQYF
NA	TRBD2	TRBV18	TRBJ2-7	TGTGCCAGCTCATCGGAGACTAGCGGGAGGCGCCACGAGCAGTACTTC	CASSSETSGRRHEQYF
NA	NA	TRBV27	TRBJ1-1	TGTGCCAGCAGTTCCCCCCGCGTGGGGAACACTGAAGCTTTCTTT	CASSSPRVGNTEAFF
NA	NA	TRBV4-1	TRBJ2-2	TGCGCCAGCAGCCAAGAGGCGGCAGACACCGGGGAGCTGTTTTTT	CASSQEAADTGELFF
NA	NA	TRBV5-6	TRBJ2-5	TGTGCCAGCAGCTTCCAGGGTGGAGAGACCCAGTACTTC	CASSFQGGETQYF
NA	NA	TRBV4-1	TRBJ2-7	TGCGCCAGCAGCCAAGAGGTTGTTCAGGAATACGAGCAGTACTTC	CASSQEVVQEYEQYF
NA	TRBD1	TRBV30	TRBJ2-7	TGTGCCTGGAGTGGAGGGGGCGCCTACGAGCAGTACTTC	CAWSGGGAYEQYF
NA	TRBD1	TRBV7-9	TRBJ1-5	TGTGCCAGCAGCCCCCGCCGAACAGGGGTTCAGCCCCAGCATTTT	CASSPRRTGVQPQHF
few	NA	TRBV5-1	TRBJ2-4	TGCGCCAGCAGCTTGTCGACAGACTGGATAAAAAACATTCAGTACTTC	CASSLSTDWIKNIQYF
NA	NA	TRBV7-8	TRBJ2-7	TGTGCCAGCAGCTCCCCGTACCAGGGCGAGCAGTACTTC	CASSSPYQGEQYF
NA	NA	TRBV23-1	TRBJ2-2	TGCGCCAGCCCGATCGGGGTAGCGGGACAGAAAAACACCGGGGAGCTGTTTTTT	CASPIGVAGQKNTGELFF
NA	TRBD1	TRBV2	TRBJ1-1	TGTGCCAGCAGTTGGACAGGGGCCACTGAAGCTTTCTTT	CASSWTGATEAFF
NA	NA	TRBV27	TRBJ1-1	TGTGCCAGCAGACCTCCTCGACAGTTCAACACTGAAGCTTTCTTT	CASRPPRQFNTEAFF
NA	NA	TRBV6-6	TRBJ2-7	TGTGCCAGCAGCTCCATCGGGGACGAGCAGTACTTC	CASSSIGDEQYF
NA	NA	TRBV9	TRBJ2-2	TGTGCCAGCAGCGTATGGGCGAACACCGGGGAGCTGTTTTTT	CASSVWANTGELFF
once	TRBD2	TRBV10-3	TRBJ2-6	TGTGCCATAGTATTACAGGTCAGGACTAGCGGTAACTCTGGGGCCAACGTCCTGACTTTC	CAIVLQVRTSGNSGANVLTF
NA	TRBD1	TRBV18	TRBJ2-2	TGTGCCAGCTCACGGGGGACAGACACCGGGGAGCTGTTTTTT	CASSRGTDTGELFF
NA	TRBD2	TRBV6-5	TRBJ2-2	TGTGCCAGCAGCAGCGGGGAGACCACCGGGGAGCTGTTTTTT	CASSSGETTGELFF
NA	NA	TRBV21-1	TRBJ2-7	TGTGCCAGCAGCAAAGTGGTAACAGGGGGCGAGCAGTACTTC	CASSKVVTGGEQYF
NA	TRBD1	TRBV9	TRBJ2-4	TGTGCCAGCAGCCCTTGGACAGGGCTGGATCAGAACATTCAGTACTTC	CASSPWTGLDQNIQYF
NA	TRBD2	TRBV9	TRBJ2-1	TGTGCCAGCAGCTCCCAGCCTAGCGGGAAGCAAAATGAGCAGTTCTTC	CASSSQPSGKQNEQFF
NA	TRBD2	TRBV5-1	TRBJ2-2	TGCGCCAGCAGCTGGACCGGGACTACGAACACCGGGGAGCTGTTTTTT	CASSWTGTTNTGELFF
NA	TRBD2	TRBV19	TRBJ2-2	TGTGCCAGTAGCCCCGGGGGCAGCGGGAGGCCAGGGGAAGGGGAGCTGTTTTTT	CASSPGGSGRPGEGELFF
NA	NA	TRBV11-2	TRBJ1-2	TGTGCCAGCAGCTTAGAGGGGGATGGCTACACCTTC	CASSLEGDGYTF
NA	NA	TRBV19	TRBJ1-4	TGTGCCAGTAGTATGACAAGGCTTAATGAAAAACTGTTTTTT	CASSMTRLNEKLFF
NA	NA	TRBV18	TRBJ2-7	TGTGCCAGCTCAAACCGGGGTTACGAGCAGTACTTC	CASSNRGYEQYF
NA	TRBD1	TRBV27	TRBJ2-3	TGTGCCAGCAGTTTCTTAACAGGGGGCACAGATACGCAGTATTTT	CASSFLTGGTDTQYF
NA	TRBD1	TRBV27	TRBJ2-5	TGTGGGGACAGAGGAGAGACCCAGTACTTC	CGDRGETQYF
NA	NA	TRBV10-3	TRBJ2-5	TGTGCCATCAGTGAAGCCGGTCAAGAGACCCAGTACTTC	CAISEAGQETQYF
NA	TRBD2	TRBV27	TRBJ2-1	TGTGCCAGCAACATAGCGGGTGGCTCCTACAATGAGCAGTTCTTC	CASNIAGGSYNEQFF
NA	NA	TRBV7-9	TRBJ2-7	TGTGCCAGCAGCCCAGGCTACGAGCAGTACTTC	CASSPGYEQYF
NA	NA	TRBV19	TRBJ1-6	TGTGCCAGTAGATGGTTAACCCCGGATTCACCCCTCCACTTT	CASRWLTPDSPLHF
NA	NA	TRBV11-2	TRBJ2-5	TGTGCCAGCAGTTTAAGGGGGGATTGGGAGACCCAGTACTTC	CASSLRGDWETQYF
NA	NA	TRBV5-1	TRBJ2-2	TGCGCCAGCAGCCCGACCCACAGTAGGCCGAACACCGGGGAGCTGTTTTTT	CASSPTHSRPNTGELFF
NA	NA	TRBV10-3	TRBJ2-5	TGTGCCATCAACCTGGACTACAAAGAGACCCAGTACTTC	CAINLDYKETQYF
NA	NA	TRBV10-2	TRBJ2-7	TGCGCCAGCAGTGCATCCCCCTACGAGCAGTACTTC	CASSASPYEQYF
few	NA	TRBV11-2	TRBJ1-1	TGTGCCAGCAGCCTCAAGACAGGCTCCATGAACACTGAAGCTTTCTTT	CASSLKTGSMNTEAFF
NA	TRBD1	TRBV28	TRBJ1-4	TGTGCCAGCAGTTTCGGGACAGGGGAGGGAATTGAAAAACTGTTTTTT	CASSFGTGEGIEKLFF
NA	TRBD2	TRBV28	TRBJ2-3	TGTGCCAGCAGTTTCGCGGGAGTGACAGATACGCAGTATTTT	CASSFAGVTDTQYF
NA	NA	TRBV9	TRBJ1-1	TGTGCCAGCAGCGTAGTTCCGGGGAGGGGTGAAGCTTTCTTT	CASSVVPGRGEAFF
NA	TRBD1	TRBV5-1	TRBJ2-7	TGCGCCAGCAGCTTGGGTGGACAGCAGGGGGTCGAGCAGTACTTC	CASSLGGQQGVEQYF
NA	TRBD2	TRBV7-2	TRBJ2-3	TGTGCCAGCAAAAGAGCGGGAGGTGCAGATACGCAGTATTTT	CASKRAGGADTQYF
NA	NA	TRBV5-1	TRBJ2-3	TGCGCCAGCAGCTTCGGGCAATCCACAGATACGCAGTATTTT	CASSFGQSTDTQYF
NA	NA	TRBV5-1	TRBJ1-1	TGCGCCAGCAGCTGGGGCTTAGGACAGGAAGCTTTCTTT	CASSWGLGQEAFF
NA	NA	TRBV28	TRBJ2-1	TGTGCCAGCAGTTCACCCCTGGGTTTGGACCGGGACAATGAGCAGTTCTTC	CASSSPLGLDRDNEQFF
NA	NA	TRBV10-1	TRBJ2-1	TGCGCCAGCTCAGTGAGAGTAGGGCGAGACAATGAGCAGTTCTTC	CASSVRVGRDNEQFF
NA	TRBD1	TRBV18	TRBJ2-7	TGTGCCAGCTCACCAGGGACAGGGGGCTACGAGCAGTACTTC	CASSPGTGGYEQYF
NA	NA	TRBV4-1	TRBJ1-2	TGCGCCAGCAGCCTCGGCAGGGACACCGCGTCCTATGGCTACACCTTC	CASSLGRDTASYGYTF
NA	NA	TRBV7-2	TRBJ1-5	TGTGCCAGCAGCACCGACGGGACGAGCAATCAGCCCCAGCATTTT	CASSTDGTSNQPQHF